These 29 T cell receptor beta chains were sequenced from one sample in a study of blood T cells in healthy people across ages. It was with a sample-barcoded 5' primer and a J-beta primer mix that a second PCR of roughly 7 to 12 cycles was run. TCRdb independently ran MiXCR on the 5' RACE reads; one entry per CDR3 protein. The sample includes under 2,000,000 distinct CDR3 sequences, around half of them seen just once. Sequenced: blood. These receptors came from a woman aged 40 to 50 in good health.

The gene calls are TRBV18 and TRBJ2-1; D might be TRBD2 (5 bases). The V end lost 0 bases, the J end lost 3 bases, and 12 bases lay between the germline ends. The CDR3 sequence is 16 residues long. Per the germline V gene, CDR1 is KGHSH and CDR2 is LQKENI. Written as DNA, the CDR3 is TGTGCCAGCTCACCACCGGTTCGAGCGGACTACAATGAGCAGTTCTTC. It is translated as CASSPPVRADYNEQFF.

This sequence joins TRBV20-1 and TRBJ2-1; D not certain. CDR3 length equals 14 residues. The V gene lost 6 bases and the J gene lost 0 bases, with 12 bases spanning the gap. Germline loops: CDR1 DFQATT, CDR2 SNEGSKA (reference sequence). The CDR3 sequence is CSARQTLSYNEQFF. The CDR3 bases are TGCAGTGCCCGCCAGACACTCTCCTACAATGAGCAGTTCTTC.

As for this clonotype: This may be a read error: a much more frequent sequence differs by one nucleotide. This chain joins TRBV6-6 and TRBJ2-1; perhaps TRBD2 as D (5 bases). The CDR3 is 14 amino acids. Germline V gives CDR1 MNHNY, CDR2 SVGAGI (reference sequence). CDR3 DNA: TGTGCCAGCAGTTACGGGAGCTCCTACAATGAGCGGTTCTTC. Protein: CASSYGSSYNERFF.

This clonotype appeared a few times. This rearrangement joins TRBV7-2 to TRBJ1-5; 7 positions match TRBD1. Germline trimming cut 3 bases from V and 1 base from J; bases unmatched to any gene: 12. This CDR3 spans 18 amino acids. Germline lookup yields CDR1 SGHTA and CDR2 FQGNSA. For the CDR3, the DNA is TGTGCCAGCAGCTTTGGGGGTCCTCAGGGGGTGAGCAATCAGCCCCAGCATTTT. Its translation: CASSFGGPQGVSNQPQHF.

This chain joins TRBV6-6 and TRBJ2-5; 13 bases agree with TRBD2. Germline V gene sequence: CDR1 MNHNY, CDR2 SVGAGI (reference sequence). This CDR3 is 14 amino acids long. V was clipped by 11 bases and J by 4 bases; unmatched bases: 7. The CDR3 DNA sequence: TGTGCCGCCGCTAGACTAGCGGGGGGAGAGACCCAGTACTTC. Amino acid sequence: CAAARLAGGETQYF.

This rearrangement joins TRBV5-1 to TRBJ2-3, with D possibly called TRBD1 or TRBD2 (6 bases each). Looked up from germline, CDR1 is SGHRS and CDR2 is YFSETQ. With 4 bases removed from V and 4 bases from J, the gap between germline ends came to 19 bases. The CDR3 covers 16 residues. Written as DNA, the CDR3 is TGCGCCAGCAGCGCCTGGAGGGGGGACAAGTCAGATACGCAGTATTTT. It specifies CASSAWRGDKSDTQYF.

The CDR3 loop reads CASSSLIGAEQYF. Here the CDR3 DNA reads TGTGCCAGCAGTTCCCTGATCGGGGCAGAGCAGTACTTC. The genes are TRBV6-5 and TRBJ2-7; D is tentatively TRBD1 or TRBD2 (5 bases each). Trimming removed 4 bases at V and 7 bases at J, with 14 bases between. The germline gives CDR1 MNHEY, CDR2 SVGAGI. The CDR3 runs 13 residues.

The chain couples TRBV20-1 to TRBJ2-1, with 9 nucleotides matching TRBD1. Germline values: CDR1 DFQATT, CDR2 SNEGSKA (reference sequence). J gave up 10 bases and V 2 bases, and 12 bases lay outside the gene matches. The CDR3 has 15 residues. In nucleotides, the CDR3 is TGCAGTGCTAGACCACGGGACAGGGCCTCCTACGAGCAGTTCTTC. This translates into CSARPRDRASYEQFF.

V usage is TRBV20-1 and J usage is TRBJ1-2; D not certain. This CDR3 region has 15 residues. Trimming removed 3 bases from V and 2 bases from J, with 16 bases in between. Germline lookup yields CDR1 DFQATT and CDR2 SNEGSKA (reference sequence). CDR3 loop: CSARGAAARNYGYTF. In DNA, the CDR3 is TGCAGTGCTAGGGGCGCAGCAGCACGAAACTATGGCTACACCTTC.

CDR3 nucleotides: TGTGCCAGCAGGCCCCAGGGGATAGCACATGGCTACACCTTC. Translating it yields CASRPQGIAHGYTF. The V gene is TRBV6-1, the J gene TRBJ1-2, with a weak D call TRBD1 (6 bases). The germline CDR1 and CDR2 sequences are MNHNS and SASEGT. The CDR3 has 14 amino acids. Trimming removed 6 bases from V and 6 bases from J, with 17 bases in between.

The chain employs TRBV20-1 and TRBJ2-5; 11 nucleotides agree with TRBD2. This CDR3 has 15 residues. V lost 2 bases, J lost 11 bases, and 13 bases stayed unmatched. Germline-derived CDR1 and CDR2 are DFQATT and SNEGSKA (reference sequence). The CDR3 coding sequence is TGCAGTGCTAGAAATAGCGGGGGGGCCAGCTATGAGCAGTACTTC. Translating it yields CSARNSGGASYEQYF.

This chain joins TRBV12-5 and TRBJ2-7, with TRBD1 matching 7 bases. The germline CDR1 and CDR2 sequences are LGHNT and FRNRAP. The V segment lost 1 base and the J segment 7 bases; nucleotides outside the gene matches: 4. The CDR3 has 13 residues. CDR3 nucleotides: TGTGCTAGTGGTTTGGAGACAGGGAGAGAGCAGTACTTC. The encoded protein is CASGLETGREQYF.

The rearrangement joins TRBV5-6 to TRBJ2-1; D possibly matches TRBD1 or TRBD2 (5 bases each). Germline V gene sequence: CDR1 SGHDT, CDR2 YYEEEE. V lost 4 bases to trimming and J lost 11 bases, with 16 bases between them. This CDR3 region has 13 residues. The CDR3 spells CASSVGDPMKQFF. Here the CDR3 DNA reads TGTGCCAGCAGCGTGGGGGATCCGATGAAGCAGTTCTTC. Looking up the rest from reference TRBV5-6 and TRBJ2-1 gives the full variable domain: DAGVTQSPTHLIKTRGQQVTLRCSPKSGHDTVSWYQQALGQGPQFIFQYYEEEERQRGNFPDRFSGHQFPNYSSELNVNALLLGDSALYLCASSVGDPMKQFFGPGTRLTVL.

This clonotype was detected a few times. CDR3 DNA: TGTGCCAGCAGTTCCGGGACAGGGGTTTTAGAGACCCAGTACTTC. The encoded protein is CASSSGTGVLETQYF. This rearrangement joins TRBV6-6 to TRBJ2-5, with 10 positions matching TRBD1. The CDR3 is made up of 15 amino acids. Germline V gene data show CDR1 as MNHNY and CDR2 as SVGAGI (reference sequence). Trimming removed 4 bases from V and 4 bases from J; junction bases left unmatched: 6.

This chain connects TRBV29-1 to TRBJ2-3; 7 bases line up with TRBD1. The J segment lost 1 base and the V segment lost 4 bases, leaving 5 bases of the junction unmatched. The germline CDR1 and CDR2 sequences are SQVTM and ANQGSEA. This CDR3 is 14 amino acids long. CDR3 sequence: CSVVQGVGTDTQYF. Written as DNA, the CDR3 is TGCAGCGTTGTTCAGGGGGTAGGCACAGATACGCAGTATTTT.

The chain recombines TRBV28 with TRBJ2-4; 9 nucleotides match TRBD2. The J call is uncertain, as TRBJ2-7 better fits the DNA end. Germline loops: CDR1 MDHEN, CDR2 SYDVKM. There are 15 residues in the CDR3. CDR3 region: CASRNPLAGKVEQYF. CDR3 sequence (DNA): TGTGCCAGCAGGAATCCCCTAGCGGGGAAGGTCGAGCAGTACTTC.

This clonotype was observed a handful of times. The chain couples TRBV28 to TRBJ2-5; TRBD1 matches at 8 bases. V lost 3 bases to trimming and J lost 3 bases; unmatched junction nucleotides: 9. The CDR3 runs to 16 residues. Germline CDR1 is MDHEN and CDR2 is SYDVKM. The CDR3 is CASSLGAGGLEETQYF. CDR3 bases: TGTGCCAGCAGTTTGGGTGCAGGGGGCCTGGAAGAGACCCAGTACTTC.

This rearrangement joins TRBV7-2 to TRBJ2-5; 7 bases map to TRBD1. J gave up 5 bases and V 5 bases, and 8 bases lay outside the gene matches. The CDR3 sequence is 14 residues long. The germline V gene has CDR1 SGHTA and CDR2 FQGNSA. The CDR3 DNA reads TGTGCCAGCAGCGAATACAGGGGACGGGAGACCCAGTACTTC. Translation gives CASSEYRGRETQYF.

The chain links TRBV2 to TRBJ2-1; D is unclear. Germline loops: CDR1 SNHLY, CDR2 FYNNEI. Trimming stripped 1 base from V and 3 bases from J, with 7 bases between. The CDR3 is made up of 14 amino acids. The CDR3 sequence: CASSEERNYNEQFF. DNA of the CDR3: TGTGCCAGCAGTGAAGAAAGGAACTACAATGAGCAGTTCTTC.

Ten or more counts support this clonotype. V and J are TRBV4-3 and TRBJ2-4; possible D gene TRBD1, 5 bases. The CDR3 loop spans 16 amino acids. Germline V gene sequence: CDR1 LGHNA, CDR2 YSLEER. V gave up 0 bases and J gave up 0 bases, with 9 bases separating them. CDR3 DNA sequence: TGCGCCAGCAGCCAAGACGACAGCTTAGCCAAAAACATTCAGTACTTC. The encoded protein is CASSQDDSLAKNIQYF.

This clonotype was recorded at least ten times. The chain combines TRBV29-1 with TRBJ2-5; D perhaps matches TRBD1 (6 bases). V gave up 4 bases and J gave up 0 bases, with 12 bases separating them. The CDR3 extends over 14 amino acids. The germline CDR1 and CDR2 sequences are SQVTM and ANQGSEA. In DNA form, the CDR3 reads TGCAGCGTTGGCCATAGGGGGAACCAAGAGACCCAGTACTTC. This sequence encodes CSVGHRGNQETQYF.

The chain uses TRBV4-3 and TRBJ1-2; D uncertain. The V end lost 0 bases, the J end lost 2 bases, and 13 bases lay between the germline ends. Looked up from germline, CDR1 is LGHNA and CDR2 is YSLEER. This CDR3 has 16 amino acids. The chain's CDR3 is CASSQEGSIQNYGYTF. CDR3 DNA sequence: TGCGCCAGCAGCCAAGAAGGCAGCATTCAGAACTATGGCTACACCTTC.

The chain's CDR3 is CASMGSIQYF. The CDR3 DNA sequence: TGTGCCAGCATGGGATCCATTCAGTACTTC. The J gene is TRBJ2-7, the V gene TRBV6-6, with D hard to call. The end of the DNA fits TRBJ2-4 better, so the J call may be wrong. The CDR3 runs to 10 residues. Germline V gene data show CDR1 as MNHNY and CDR2 as SVGAGI (reference sequence).

The chain links TRBV7-2 to TRBJ1-2; D perhaps matches TRBD1 (6 bases). V lost 1 base and J lost 7, with 10 bases in between. Germline-derived CDR1 and CDR2 are SGHTA and FQGNSA. The CDR3 runs to 13 residues. This CDR3 is CASSLVRGSGYTF. The CDR3 bases are TGTGCCAGCAGCTTAGTCAGGGGCAGTGGCTACACCTTC.

This chain connects TRBV6-5 to TRBJ2-1; TRBD2 aligns across 9 bases. Trimming at V came to 10 bases and at J to 2 bases, leaving 9 bases not matched to a gene. Germline loops: CDR1 MNHEY, CDR2 SVGAGI. This CDR3 contains 15 residues. CDR3 sequence reads: CANRDAGGPYNEQFF. In DNA form, the CDR3 reads TGTGCCAACAGGGACGCGGGGGGGCCCTACAATGAGCAGTTCTTC.

V usage is TRBV20-1 and J usage is TRBJ2-5; the match to TRBD2 covers 8 bases. J lost 0 bases, V lost 3 bases, and 18 bases had no gene match. The V gene's germline CDR1 is DFQATT and CDR2 SNEGSKA (reference sequence). This CDR3 comprises 19 residues. For the CDR3, the DNA is TGCAGTGCTAGGCCTTCGGCGGGGGGTTTACGTGCCCACCAAGAGACCCAGTACTTC. Translating it yields CSARPSAGGLRAHQETQYF.

The V call is TRBV5-1, the J call TRBJ2-7; 8 nucleotides align to TRBD2. The CDR3 extends over 16 amino acids. Per the germline V gene, CDR1 is SGHRS and CDR2 is YFSETQ. V trimming: 4 bases; J trimming: 1 base; junction bases outside the gene matches: 10. CDR3 nucleotides: TGCGCCAGCAGCCCGGCTGCCACTAGCGGTTCCTACGAGCAGTACTTC. It codes for CASSPAATSGSYEQYF.

This clonotype was seen more than once but under ten times. This chain links TRBV20-1 with TRBJ2-5, with 12 nucleotides matching TRBD2. Per the germline V gene, CDR1 is DFQATT and CDR2 is SNEGSKA (reference sequence). V lost 6 bases to trimming and J lost 5 bases; unmatched junction nucleotides: 13. CDR3 length equals 16 residues. CDR3 loop: CSAQTSGGVVAETQYF. For the CDR3, the DNA is TGCAGTGCGCAGACTAGCGGGGGTGTGGTTGCGGAGACCCAGTACTTC.

The chain joins TRBV7-6 to TRBJ2-7; D gene ambiguous. Per the germline V gene, CDR1 is SGHVS and CDR2 is FNYEAQ. The CDR3 has 12 residues. V was clipped by 5 bases and J by 7 bases, with 12 bases between them. CDR3 loop: CASSPMTIEQYF. CDR3 nucleotides: TGTGCCAGCAGCCCCATGACGATTGAGCAGTACTTC.